This TCR beta chain derives from a study of T-cell reconstitution after alpha-beta-depleted transplantation in children. Study observations and caveats: Some patients owed their high day-60 TCRbeta diversity to surviving recipient T cells and thymic progenitors. Alpha-beta T cells present about two months after transplant were reported to originate from several hundred expanded graft clones. Newly generated T cells supplied most T-cell counts and diversity one year post-transplant.

Germline V gene sequence: CDR1 ENHRY, CDR2 SYGVKD. J was trimmed by 5 bases and V by 3 bases; bases with no gene match: 4. This CDR3 is 14 amino acids long. Unique molecular identifiers were used in preparing the TCRbeta library. MiXCR, run by TCRdb on the PCR reads, gives a single entry per CDR3 protein. The sample shows hundreds of thousands of distinct CDR3 sequences, around 17% of them seen only once. This clonotype has only a few counts. Its antigen is unidentified. The chain has TRBV10-3 and TRBJ1-1; 9 nucleotides line up with TRBD1. The material was PBMCs, mostly from graft donor cells, obtained 360 days after TCRalphabeta/CD19-depleted stem cell transplant. The receptor comes from a male patient between 10 and 17 years old who had a stem cell transplant for acute lymphoblastic leukemia, so the T cells may come from the graft donor. Here the CDR3 reads CAISDGQGWTEAFF. CDR3 sequence (DNA): TGTGCCATCAGTGATGGACAGGGGTGGACTGAAGCTTTCTTT.